The rows below give T cell receptor beta chains drawn from one sample of a study of tissue T cells after allogeneic stem cell transplantation. Sequencing was performed with immunoSEQ multiplex PCR; in TCRdb, only in-frame clones are kept and a portion is missing. The repertoire holds about 2,000 clones, with about 67% as singletons. The material sequenced was ileal tissue, taken at autopsy. These receptors came from an older male patient with steroid-refractory graft-versus-host disease after an allogeneic stem cell transplant. Part of the T cell pool may stem from the graft donor. Each CDR3 is given with its conserved first and last residue. The D gene is left open where the match is weak. Clone sizes are given selectively: once, few, many, or a class where the clone is expanded.

V gene	J gene	D gene	clone size	CDR3 protein	CDR3 DNA
TRBV6-6	TRBJ2-2	-	-	CASSQPSGRGLSRELFF	TGTGCCAGCAGTCAGCCGAGTGGCAGGGGTCTATCAAGGGAGCTGTTTTTT
TRBV11-2	TRBJ1-6	-	large	CASSTDISRSPLHF	TGTGCCAGCAGCACGGACATTTCGCGTTCACCCCTCCACTTT
TRBV6-6	TRBJ1-2	-	-	CASSYLEAGGYTF	TGTGCCAGCAGTTATTTGGAAGCGGGCGGCTACACCTTC
TRBV12-3/TRBV12-4	TRBJ1-6	-	-	CASRGRRSSPLHF	TGTGCCAGCCGGGGCCGGAGAAGTTCACCCCTCCACTTT
TRBV4-2	TRBJ2-7	TRBD1	large	CASSGQGPYEQYF	TGTGCCAGCAGCGGACAGGGGCCCTACGAGCAGTACTTC
TRBV5-8	TRBJ2-3	TRBD2	large	CASSLGEGTSGTTDTQYF	TGTGCCAGCAGCTTGGGCGAGGGGACTAGCGGCACCACAGATACGCAGTATTTT
TRBV7-2	TRBJ1-2	TRBD1	few	CASSSRQGNGYTF	TGTGCCAGCAGCTCCAGACAGGGGAACGGCTACACCTTC
TRBV11-1	TRBJ1-1	-	-	CASNPGGDTEAFF	TGTGCCAGCAATCCCGGAGGGGACACTGAAGCTTTCTTT
TRBV14	TRBJ2-7	-	few	CASSQGFDGLYEQYF	TGTGCCAGCAGCCAAGGTTTTGACGGGCTCTACGAGCAGTACTTC
TRBV11-3	TRBJ2-7	TRBD2	-	CASSGGGAEQYF	TGTGCCAGCAGTGGCGGGGGGGCCGAGCAGTACTTC
TRBV7-2	TRBJ2-5	-	few	CASSLLPGSGETQYF	TGTGCCAGCAGCTTGTTACCGGGTTCTGGGGAGACCCAGTACTTC
TRBV11-2	TRBJ2-2	-	-	CASSGGLVDGELFF	TGTGCCAGCAGCGGGGGGCTAGTCGACGGGGAGCTGTTTTTT
TRBV3-1/TRBV3-2	TRBJ2-3	-	large	CASSQGRPADTQYF	TGTGCCAGCAGCCAAGGCAGGCCGGCGGATACGCAGTATTTT
TRBV7-9	TRBJ2-5	-	-	CASSPRTTQYF	TGTGCCAGCAGCCCCCGTACGACCCAGTACTTC
TRBV27	TRBJ1-5	-	-	CASSLLNQPQHF	TGTGCCAGCAGTTTACTCAATCAGCCCCAGCATTTT
TRBV9	TRBJ2-2	-	-	CASSPDRRNTGELFF	TGTGCCAGCAGCCCCGACAGACGAAACACCGGGGAGCTGTTTTTT
TRBV27	TRBJ1-6	-	large	CASSLDFGSPLHF	TGTGCCAGCAGTTTGGATTTTGGTTCACCCCTCCACTTT
TRBV7-8	TRBJ2-1	TRBD2	few	CASSLGLAPKSNEQFF	TGTGCCAGCAGCTTAGGACTAGCTCCCAAGAGTAATGAGCAGTTCTTC
TRBV10-3	TRBJ1-2	-	-	CATTGGAGMGYGYTF	TGTGCCACCACGGGCGGGGCAGGGATGGGCTATGGCTACACCTTC
TRBV15	TRBJ2-5	-	-	CATSEGGRGAQETQYF	TGTGCCACCAGCGAAGGGGGTCGGGGGGCCCAAGAGACCCAGTACTTC
TRBV19	TRBJ1-4	TRBD1	-	CASSKRGDRDEKLFF	TGTGCCAGTAGTAAGAGGGGGGACAGGGACGAAAAACTGTTTTTT
TRBV7-9	TRBJ2-1	-	few	CASNFGVAPNEQFF	TGTGCCAGCAACTTTGGAGTAGCCCCCAATGAGCAGTTCTTC
TRBV18	TRBJ1-1	TRBD1	-	CASSGDSMAFF	TGTGCCAGCTCGGGGGACAGTATGGCTTTCTTT
TRBV5-6	TRBJ2-7	-	-	CASSLSRSSYEQYF	TGTGCCAGCAGCCTGTCTCGATCCTCCTACGAGCAGTACTTC
TRBV5-5	TRBJ2-7	TRBD1	few	CASSLTGQASYEQYF	TGTGCCAGCAGCTTGACGGGACAGGCTTCCTACGAGCAGTACTTC
TRBV7-9	TRBJ2-2	-	-	CASKGTGELFF	TGTGCCAGCAAGGGCACCGGGGAGCTGTTTTTT
TRBV19	TRBJ2-2	TRBD1	-	CASSTSTGNLFPANTGELFF	TGTGCCAGTAGTACCTCGACAGGGAACCTTTTTCCAGCTAACACCGGGGAGCTGTTTTTT
TRBV4-2	TRBJ2-5	TRBD1	-	CVSSQVSGQGEETQYF	TGTGTCAGCAGCCAAGTGTCCGGACAGGGGGAAGAGACCCAGTACTTC
TRBV7-2	TRBJ1-1	TRBD1	-	CASSLLQQGLAFF	TGTGCCAGCAGCTTACTACAACAGGGGTTAGCTTTCTTT
TRBV5-1	TRBJ1-1	TRBD1	-	CASSIGQGMNTEAFF	TGCGCCAGCAGCATAGGACAGGGGATGAACACTGAAGCTTTCTTT
TRBV27	TRBJ2-7	-	-	CASSLDRNSYEQYF	TGTGCCAGCTCCCTGGACCGTAATTCCTACGAGCAGTACTTC
TRBV5-1	TRBJ1-2	TRBD1	few	CASSVSGTASYGYTF	TGCGCCAGCAGCGTTTCCGGGACAGCCTCCTATGGCTACACCTTC
TRBV5-5	TRBJ2-3	TRBD1	-	CASSTTGVPDTQYF	TGTGCCAGCAGCACGACAGGGGTGCCGGATACGCAGTATTTT
TRBV3-1/TRBV3-2	TRBJ2-1	-	-	CASSLASGLLSTNNEQFF	TGTGCCAGCAGCCTCGCCTCCGGGCTTCTATCAACCAACAATGAGCAGTTCTTC
TRBV4-3	TRBJ2-5	TRBD2	once	CASSHAATSGGETQYF	TGCGCCAGCAGCCACGCGGCGACTAGCGGGGGAGAGACCCAGTACTTC
TRBV6-2/TRBV6-3	TRBJ1-1	TRBD1	-	CASSYRTGAEAFF	TGTGCCAGCAGTTATAGGACAGGTGCCGAAGCTTTCTTT
TRBV11-2	TRBJ2-3	-	-	CASSLDGRGGTDTQYF	TGTGCCAGCAGCTTAGATGGGAGGGGGGGCACAGATACGCAGTATTTT
TRBV24-1	TRBJ2-3	-	-	CATSDSLAQGMDTQYF	TGTGCCACCAGTGATTCCTTAGCTCAGGGCATGGATACGCAGTATTTT
TRBV9	TRBJ2-1	-	-	CASSVSRRGYNEQFF	TGTGCCAGCAGCGTATCTCGAAGGGGTTACAATGAGCAGTTCTTC
TRBV5-1	TRBJ2-5	-	-	CASSSRDPVGETQYF	TGCGCCAGCAGCTCCCGGGACCCCGTTGGAGAGACCCAGTACTTC
TRBV6-5	TRBJ2-7	TRBD2	-	CASSYGGGAYEQYF	TGTGCCAGCAGTTACGGCGGGGGGGCCTACGAGCAGTACTTC
TRBV7-2	TRBJ1-1	-	-	CASSTYNRMANAEAFF	TGTGCCAGCAGCACGTACAATCGGATGGCTAACGCTGAAGCTTTCTTT
TRBV29-1	TRBJ2-1	-	few	CSVKTGEAYNEQFF	TGCAGCGTTAAAACAGGGGAGGCCTACAATGAGCAGTTCTTC
TRBV5-1	TRBJ1-1	TRBD1	once	CASNPGQGNTEAFF	TGCGCCAGCAACCCGGGACAGGGGAACACTGAAGCTTTCTTT
TRBV2	TRBJ1-1	TRBD1	few	CASSEAKTGRAFF	TGTGCCAGCAGTGAAGCGAAGACAGGGAGGGCTTTCTTT
TRBV7-9	TRBJ1-6	TRBD1	-	CASSLAEGASYNSPLHF	TGTGCCAGCAGCTTAGCCGAGGGGGCCTCCTATAATTCACCCCTCCACTTT
TRBV7-7	TRBJ2-5	TRBD1	-	CASSLTGVRGETQYF	TGTGCCAGCAGCTTAACTGGTGTCAGGGGGGAGACCCAGTACTTC
TRBV5-1	TRBJ1-3	-	large	CASSFDGTGNTIYF	TGCGCCAGCAGCTTTGACGGGACAGGAAACACCATATATTTT
TRBV4-3	TRBJ1-1	-	large	CASSQDLGEGTEAFF	TGCGCCAGCAGCCAAGATCTTGGGGAGGGCACTGAAGCTTTCTTT
TRBV2	TRBJ1-2	-	large	CASSARTDYGYTF	TGTGCCAGCAGCGCTAGGACAGATTATGGCTACACCTTC
TRBV10-3	TRBJ1-2	TRBD1	-	CAISESMGQGFNLNYGYTF	TGTGCCATCAGTGAGTCGATGGGACAGGGTTTTAACCTGAACTATGGCTACACCTTC
TRBV18	TRBJ2-1	-	-	CASSRNSADEQFF	TGTGCCAGCTCACGAAACAGTGCGGATGAGCAGTTCTTC
TRBV7-3	TRBJ2-1	TRBD2	-	CASSLSSGTSGGEQFF	TGTGCCAGCAGCCTCTCCTCCGGGACTAGCGGGGGGGAGCAGTTCTTC
TRBV4-3	TRBJ2-7	-	few	CASSLKGGGYYEQYF	TGCGCCAGCAGCCTGAAGGGGGGCGGTTATTACGAGCAGTACTTC
TRBV5-6	TRBJ2-7	-	-	CASSLSYHEQYF	TGTGCCAGCAGCTTGTCTTACCACGAGCAGTACTTC
TRBV7-3	TRBJ2-2	-	-	CASSPAGLGTGELFF	TGTGCCAGCAGCCCAGCGGGTTTGGGCACCGGGGAGCTGTTTTTT
TRBV18	TRBJ2-5	-	-	CASSPPGAAETQYF	TGTGCCAGCTCACCACCAGGGGCAGCGGAGACCCAGTACTTC
TRBV4-3	TRBJ1-2	TRBD1	-	CASSQDRQGNYGYTF	TGCGCCAGCAGCCAAGATCGACAGGGGAACTATGGCTACACCTTC
TRBV19	TRBJ2-5	TRBD2	-	CASSNLAGGETQYF	TGTGCCAGTAGTAACCTAGCGGGGGGAGAGACCCAGTACTTC